The 20 T cell receptor beta chains given below trace back to one sample, sequenced in a study of T cell changes during pregnancy in multiple sclerosis. TCRdb's copy holds only in-frame clones and misses some; the assay was immunoSEQ multiplex PCR. The sample lists tens of thousands of clones; around 90% were seen once. The source material was CD8+ T cells from peripheral blood mononuclear cells, sampled before pregnancy. These receptors came from a female donor with multiple sclerosis, enrolled in a pregnancy study.

The J gene is TRBJ2-7, the V gene TRBV5-5; D is undetermined. Germline V CDR1 and CDR2: SGHKS, YYEKEE (reference sequence). The length of the CDR3 is 14 residues. Deletions cut 4 bases from V and 2 bases from J, with 13 bases between. CDR3 residues: CASSLPDSPYEQYF. CDR3 sequence (DNA): TGTGCCAGCAGCCTACCCGATTCACCCTACGAGCAGTACTTC.

Concerning this clone itself: At one boundary the junction diverges from the germline segment, which might be a read error. The V and J genes are TRBV10-3 and TRBJ2-7; 9 bases align to TRBD2. CDR3 size: 17 residues. Germline V lookup: CDR1 ENHRY, CDR2 SYGVKD. CDR3 region: CAISGGLAPRLSHEQYF. The CDR3 nucleotides are TGTGCCATCAGCGGTGGACTAGCGCCCCGTCTCTCCCACGAGCAGTACTTC.

V usage is TRBV4-2 and J usage is TRBJ2-3; 14 positions match TRBD2. CDR1 LGHNA and CDR2 YNFKEQ come from the germline V gene. The CDR3 sequence is 18 residues long. Germline trimming cut 0 bases from V and 5 bases from J; bases unmatched to any gene: 7. The CDR3 reads CASSQERTSGGPGDTQYF. DNA of the CDR3: TGTGCCAGCAGCCAAGAAAGGACTAGCGGGGGGCCCGGAGATACGCAGTATTTT.

The rearrangement joins TRBV7-2 to TRBJ2-5, with 13 bases that match TRBD2. Germline trimming cut 5 bases from V and 1 base from J; bases unmatched to any gene: 7. Per germline, CDR1 SGHTA and CDR2 FQGNSA. The CDR3 has 17 residues. The CDR3 spells CASSQTSGGRGQETQYF. The CDR3 coding sequence is TGTGCCAGCAGCCAGACTAGCGGGGGGCGGGGCCAAGAGACCCAGTACTTC.

Comment on this clone: A read error may account for a junction end that differs from germline. The chain joins TRBV27 to TRBJ1-1; the D gene is possibly TRBD1 (5 bases). The germline CDR1 and CDR2 sequences are MNHEY and SMNVEV (reference sequence). This CDR3 has 14 amino acids. CDR3 amino acids: CANSLARVDTEAFF. The CDR3 DNA is TGTGCCAACAGTTTGGCCAGGGTGGACACTGAAGCTTTCTTT.

This chain joins TRBV5-5 and TRBJ1-1; possibly TRBD1 for D (6 bases). CDR1 is SGHKS and CDR2 is YYEKEE in the germline V gene (reference sequence). The CDR3 runs to 18 residues. V lost 4 bases, J lost 0 bases, and 22 bases lay in between. CDR3 sequence (DNA): TGTGCCAGCAGCGAGAACCCCCAGGGGCGAGGGATGAACACTGAAGCTTTCTTT. Its protein is CASSENPQGRGMNTEAFF. Filled out from reference TRBV5-5 and TRBJ1-1, the complete variable domain reads DAGVTQSPTHLIKTRGQQVTLRCSPISGHKSVSWYQQVLGQGPQFIFQYYEKEERGRGNFPDRFSARQFPNYSSELNVNALLLGDSALYLCASSENPQGRGMNTEAFFGQGTRLTVV.

The chain employs TRBV7-2 and TRBJ2-7; 7 bases fit TRBD2. The CDR3 has 16 amino acids. V lost 4 bases and J lost 2; bases outside the gene matches: 11. Germline V gene lookup returns CDR1 SGHTA and CDR2 FQGNSA. The CDR3 here is CASSSLGGGKTYEQYF. The CDR3 DNA reads as TGTGCCAGCAGCTCGCTGGGGGGGGGAAAGACCTACGAGCAGTACTTC. Complete variable domain (other parts from reference TRBV7-2 and TRBJ2-7): GAGVSQSPSNKVTEKGKDVELRCDPISGHTALYWYRQSLGQGLEFLIYFQGNSAPDKSGLPSDRFSAERTGGSVSTLTIQRTQQEDSAVYLCASSSLGGGKTYEQYFGPGTRLTVT.

This chain links TRBV10-3 with TRBJ2-7; 11 bases map to TRBD1. After removal of 4 bases from V and 3 bases from J, the junction contained 8 bases not matched to a gene. This CDR3 has 16 residues. Germline assignment: CDR1 ENHRY and CDR2 SYGVKD. The CDR3, as DNA: TGTGCCATCAGTGCATTGGGGACAGGGGGAAACTACGAGCAGTACTTC. It is translated as CAISALGTGGNYEQYF.

The V gene is TRBV13, the J gene TRBJ2-7; 12 nucleotides agree with TRBD2. CDR3 size: 16 residues. Germline V gene lookup returns CDR1 PRHDT and CDR2 FYEKMQ (reference sequence). The V segment lost 5 bases and the J segment 1 base; nucleotides outside the gene matches: 6. This CDR3 reads CASSGTSGRRSYEQYF. DNA for the CDR3: TGTGCCAGCAGCGGAACTAGCGGGAGGCGATCCTACGAGCAGTACTTC.

V is TRBV11-1 and J is TRBJ2-1, with 9 bases lining up with TRBD2. The V and J ends lost 5 bases and 9 bases, in that order; junction bases with no gene match: 14. Germline CDR1 is SGHAT and CDR2 is FQDESV (reference sequence). The CDR3 runs to 16 residues. CDR3 in amino acids: CASSIPPGLAQGEQFF. CDR3 nucleotide sequence: TGTGCCAGCAGCATCCCCCCGGGACTAGCCCAAGGTGAGCAGTTCTTC.

The chain uses TRBV14 and TRBJ2-5; D perhaps matches TRBD2 (5 bases). The CDR3 loop spans 15 amino acids. The V gene lost 0 bases and the J gene lost 1 base, with 9 bases spanning the gap. Germline assignment: CDR1 SGHDN and CDR2 FVKESK. CDR3 protein: CASSQEEGPQETQYF. CDR3 coding DNA: TGTGCCAGCAGCCAAGAAGAGGGTCCCCAAGAGACCCAGTACTTC.

The chain uses TRBV27 and TRBJ1-5, with D perhaps matching TRBD1 (6 bases). The CDR3 is 15 amino acids. V was shortened by 3 bases and J by 1 base, with 10 bases between the two germline ends. Germline V CDR1 and CDR2: MNHEY, SMNVEV (reference sequence). The CDR3 here is CASSFGGPSNQPQHF. CDR3 nucleotides: TGTGCCAGCAGTTTCGGGGGGCCGAGCAATCAGCCCCAGCATTTT.

The CDR3 region is CASSQEGLNNEQFF. CDR3 coding DNA: TGCGCCAGCAGCCAAGAGGGACTGAACAATGAGCAGTTCTTC. This chain joins TRBV4-1 and TRBJ2-1; D might be TRBD2 (6 bases). V lost 0 bases and J lost 5, with 8 bases in between. Germline values: CDR1 MGHRA, CDR2 YSYEKL. The CDR3 runs to 14 residues.

In its sample, this clone was seen once. The chain combines TRBV2 with TRBJ2-7, with 7 bases matching TRBD1. CDR1 SNHLY and CDR2 FYNNEI come from the germline V gene. With V trimmed by 1 base and J by 4 bases, 4 bases remained unmatched. CDR3 length: 14 amino acids. The CDR3 reads CASSEGQGNYEQYF. The CDR3 DNA follows: TGTGCCAGCAGTGAAGGACAGGGAAATTACGAGCAGTACTTC.

The V and J genes are TRBV28 and TRBJ2-2, with 9 bases that match TRBD2. With 2 bases clipped from V and 2 bases from J, the junction kept 9 bases outside the gene matches. Germline CDR1 is MDHEN and CDR2 is SYDVKM. CDR3 length equals 18 residues. The CDR3 region has the DNA TGTGCCAGCAGTTTACGTAGTTTTAGCGGGGGAAACACCGGGGAGCTGTTTTTT. The encoded protein is CASSLRSFSGGNTGELFF.

The rearrangement uses TRBV28 and TRBJ2-7; 7 nucleotides match TRBD2. The trim removed 6 bases at V and 0 bases at J, leaving 8 bases unmatched. This CDR3 has 15 residues. Germline-derived CDR1 and CDR2 are MDHEN and SYDVKM. The CDR3 loop is CASSLTSANSYEQYF. The CDR3 nucleotides are TGTGCCAGCAGCCTCACTAGCGCCAACTCCTACGAGCAGTACTTC. The variable domain in full, completed from reference TRBV28 and TRBJ2-7, reads DVKVTQSSRYLVKRTGEKVFLECVQDMDHENMFWYRQDPGLGLRLIYFSYDVKMKEKGDIPEGYSVSREKKERFSLILESASTNQTSMYLCASSLTSANSYEQYFGPGTRLTVT.

The V gene is TRBV7-6, the J gene TRBJ1-1; 7 nucleotides match TRBD1. V trimming: 7 bases; J trimming: 4 bases; junction bases outside the gene matches: 9. The germline V gene has CDR1 SGHVS and CDR2 FNYEAQ. The CDR3 is 14 residues long. Here the CDR3 reads CASTQGGGSTEAFF. The CDR3 nucleotides read TGTGCCAGCACCCAAGGAGGGGGCTCCACTGAAGCTTTCTTT.

V and J are TRBV6-6 and TRBJ2-7; TRBD2 matches at 7 bases. Germline loops: CDR1 MNHNY, CDR2 SVGAGI (reference sequence). CDR3 size: 14 residues. V shed 5 bases and J 0 bases; nucleotides not matched to a gene: 4. The CDR3 DNA sequence: TGTGCCAGCAGTACCGGGACTACCTCCTACGAGCAGTACTTC. It encodes CASSTGTTSYEQYF.

CDR3 protein: CAISESLGTGGFYEQYF. The CDR3 DNA reads TGTGCCATCAGTGAGTCTCTTGGGACAGGGGGCTTCTACGAGCAGTACTTC. The chain has TRBV10-3 and TRBJ2-7; 12 bases match TRBD1. Germline V gives CDR1 ENHRY, CDR2 SYGVKD. V lost 0 bases and J lost 3; bases outside the gene matches: 6. This CDR3 spans 17 amino acids.

This chain uses TRBV7-3 with TRBJ2-1, with 7 positions matching TRBD1. The trim removed 5 bases at V and 2 bases at J, leaving 9 bases unmatched. The length of the CDR3 is 16 residues. Germline lookup yields CDR1 SGHTA and CDR2 FQGTGA. CDR3 sequence (DNA): TGTGCCAGCAGCGACCGACAGGGAGACGCCTACAATGAGCAGTTCTTC. Translation gives CASSDRQGDAYNEQFF.